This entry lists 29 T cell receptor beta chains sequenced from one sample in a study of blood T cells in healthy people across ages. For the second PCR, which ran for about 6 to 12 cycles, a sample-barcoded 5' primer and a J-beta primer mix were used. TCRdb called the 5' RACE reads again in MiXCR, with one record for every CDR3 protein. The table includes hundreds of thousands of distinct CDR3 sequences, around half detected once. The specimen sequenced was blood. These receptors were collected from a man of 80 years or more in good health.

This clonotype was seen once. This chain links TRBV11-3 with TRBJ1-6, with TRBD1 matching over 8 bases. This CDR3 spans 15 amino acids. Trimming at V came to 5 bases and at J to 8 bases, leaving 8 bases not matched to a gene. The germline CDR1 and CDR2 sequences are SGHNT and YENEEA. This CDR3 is CASSGSGGRDSPLHF. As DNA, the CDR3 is TGTGCCAGCAGCGGTTCAGGGGGCCGGGATTCACCCCTCCACTTT.

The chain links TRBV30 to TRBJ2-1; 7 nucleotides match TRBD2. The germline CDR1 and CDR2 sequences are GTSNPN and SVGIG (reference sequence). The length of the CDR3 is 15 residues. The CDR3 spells CAVRGRTPTNNEQFF. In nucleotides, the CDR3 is TGTGCTGTGCGGGGGAGGACACCGACTAACAATGAGCAGTTCTTC.

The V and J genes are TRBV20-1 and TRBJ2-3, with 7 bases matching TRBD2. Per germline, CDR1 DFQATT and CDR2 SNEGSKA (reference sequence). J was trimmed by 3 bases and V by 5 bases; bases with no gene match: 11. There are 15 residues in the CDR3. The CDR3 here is CSAPLRLAGTDTQYF. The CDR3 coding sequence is TGCAGTGCTCCCCTCCGACTAGCTGGAACAGATACGCAGTATTTT.

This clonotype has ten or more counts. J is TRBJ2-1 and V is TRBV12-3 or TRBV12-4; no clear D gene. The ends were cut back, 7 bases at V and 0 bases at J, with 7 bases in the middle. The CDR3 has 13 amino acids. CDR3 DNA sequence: TGTGCCAGCACTATTAGCTCCTACAATGAGCAGTTCTTC. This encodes CASTISSYNEQFF.

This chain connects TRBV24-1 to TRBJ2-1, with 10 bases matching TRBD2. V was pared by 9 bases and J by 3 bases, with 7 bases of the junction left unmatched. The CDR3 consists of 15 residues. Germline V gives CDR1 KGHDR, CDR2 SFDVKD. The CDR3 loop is CATEWTSGIYNEQFF. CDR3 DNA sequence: TGTGCCACCGAATGGACTAGCGGAATCTACAATGAGCAGTTCTTC.

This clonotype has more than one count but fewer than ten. CDR3 amino acids: CAWSEGQSYEQYF. The CDR3 region has the DNA TGTGCCTGGAGCGAAGGACAGTCCTACGAGCAGTACTTC. The chain carries TRBV30 and TRBJ2-7; possibly TRBD1 for D (6 bases). Trimming removed 3 bases at V and 1 base at J, with 10 bases between. CDR3 length: 13 amino acids. Per germline, CDR1 GTSNPN and CDR2 SVGIG (reference sequence).

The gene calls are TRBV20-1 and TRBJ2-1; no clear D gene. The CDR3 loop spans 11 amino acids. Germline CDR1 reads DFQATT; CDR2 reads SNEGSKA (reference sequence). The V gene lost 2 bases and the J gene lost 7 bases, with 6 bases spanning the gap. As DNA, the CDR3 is TGCAGTGCTAGACCACAAAATGAGCAGTTCTTC. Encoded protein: CSARPQNEQFF.

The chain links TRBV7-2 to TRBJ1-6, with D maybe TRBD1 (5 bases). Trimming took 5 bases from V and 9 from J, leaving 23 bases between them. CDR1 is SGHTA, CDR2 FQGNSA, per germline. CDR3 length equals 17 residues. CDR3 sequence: CASSPSPSTVFSSPLHF. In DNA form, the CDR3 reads TGTGCCAGCAGCCCCTCCCCCTCGACAGTATTCTCTTCACCCCTCCACTTT. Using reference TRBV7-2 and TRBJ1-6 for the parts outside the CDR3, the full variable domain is GAGVSQSPSNKVTEKGKDVELRCDPISGHTALYWYRQSLGQGLEFLIYFQGNSAPDKSGLPSDRFSAERTGGSVSTLTIQRTQQEDSAVYLCASSPSPSTVFSSPLHFGNGTRLTVT.

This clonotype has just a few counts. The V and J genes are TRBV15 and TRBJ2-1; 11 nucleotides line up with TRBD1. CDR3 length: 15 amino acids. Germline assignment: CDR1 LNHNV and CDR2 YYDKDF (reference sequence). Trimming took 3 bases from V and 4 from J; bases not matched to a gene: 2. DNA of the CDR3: TGTGCCACCAGCAGCCGGGACAGGGGGTACAATGAGCAGTTCTTC. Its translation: CATSSRDRGYNEQFF.

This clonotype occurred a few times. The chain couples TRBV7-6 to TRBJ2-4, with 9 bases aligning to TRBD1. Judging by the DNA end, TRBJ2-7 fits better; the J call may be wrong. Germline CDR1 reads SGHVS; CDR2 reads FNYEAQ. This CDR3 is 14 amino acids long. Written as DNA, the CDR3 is TGTGCCAGCAGCTTAGAGGGGACAGGGAACGAGCAGTACTTC. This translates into CASSLEGTGNEQYF.

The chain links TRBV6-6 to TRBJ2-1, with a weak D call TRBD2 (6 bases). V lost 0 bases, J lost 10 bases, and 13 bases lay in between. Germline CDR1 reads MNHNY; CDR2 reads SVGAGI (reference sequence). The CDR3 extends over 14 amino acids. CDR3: CASSYSRDIGEQFF. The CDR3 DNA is TGTGCCAGCAGTTACTCGCGGGATATAGGCGAGCAGTTCTTC.

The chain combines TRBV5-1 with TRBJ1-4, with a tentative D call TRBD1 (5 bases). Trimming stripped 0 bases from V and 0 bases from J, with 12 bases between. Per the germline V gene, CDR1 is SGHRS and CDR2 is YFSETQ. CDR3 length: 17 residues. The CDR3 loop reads CASSLAHGGATNEKLFF. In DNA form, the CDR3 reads TGCGCCAGCAGCTTGGCCCACGGGGGAGCAACTAATGAAAAACTGTTTTTT.

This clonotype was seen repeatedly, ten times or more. The CDR3 here is CATSDPMPHFRDRGRNEQFF. Here the CDR3 DNA reads TGTGCCACCAGTGATCCGATGCCTCACTTCCGGGACAGGGGAAGAAATGAGCAGTTCTTC. The chain uses TRBV24-1 and TRBJ2-1; the match to TRBD1 covers 10 bases. Looked up from germline, CDR1 is KGHDR and CDR2 is SFDVKD. V shed 3 bases and J 7 bases; nucleotides not matched to a gene: 20. CDR3 length equals 20 residues.

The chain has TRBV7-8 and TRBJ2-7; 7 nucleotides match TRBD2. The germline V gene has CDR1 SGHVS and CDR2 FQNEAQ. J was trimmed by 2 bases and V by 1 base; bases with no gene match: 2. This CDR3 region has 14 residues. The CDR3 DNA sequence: TGTGCCAGCAGCTTAGAGGGGAGGGCCTACGAGCAGTACTTC. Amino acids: CASSLEGRAYEQYF.

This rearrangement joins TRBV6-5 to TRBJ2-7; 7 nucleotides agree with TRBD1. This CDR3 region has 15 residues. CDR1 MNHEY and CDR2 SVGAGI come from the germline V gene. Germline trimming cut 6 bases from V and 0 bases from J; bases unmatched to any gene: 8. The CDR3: CASSPRQGLSYEQYF. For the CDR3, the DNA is TGTGCCAGCAGCCCCCGACAGGGTCTCTCCTACGAGCAGTACTTC.

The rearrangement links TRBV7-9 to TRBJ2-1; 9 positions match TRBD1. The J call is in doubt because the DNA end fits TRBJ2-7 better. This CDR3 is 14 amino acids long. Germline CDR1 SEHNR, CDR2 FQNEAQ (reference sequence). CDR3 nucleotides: TGTGCCAGCAGCTTATTCGACAGGGGGTACGAGCAGTACTTC. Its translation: CASSLFDRGYEQYF.

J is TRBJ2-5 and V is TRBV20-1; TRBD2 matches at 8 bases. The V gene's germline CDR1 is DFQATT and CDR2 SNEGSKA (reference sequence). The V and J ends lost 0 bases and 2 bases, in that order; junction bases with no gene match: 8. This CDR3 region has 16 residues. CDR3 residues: CSARDSRAGGQETQYF. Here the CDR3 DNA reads TGCAGTGCTAGAGATAGTCGGGCGGGGGGTCAAGAGACCCAGTACTTC.

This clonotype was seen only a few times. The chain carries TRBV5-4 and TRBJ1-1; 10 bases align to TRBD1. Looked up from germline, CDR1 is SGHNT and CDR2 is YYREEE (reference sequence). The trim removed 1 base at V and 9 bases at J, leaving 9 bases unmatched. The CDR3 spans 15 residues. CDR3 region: CASSLRQGAPQKAFF. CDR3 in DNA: TGTGCCAGCAGCTTGCGACAGGGGGCGCCTCAAAAAGCTTTCTTT.

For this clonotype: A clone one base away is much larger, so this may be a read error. The CDR3 bases are TGTGCCAGCAGTTCATCCTCACAGGGCTGGAATGAGCAGTACTTC. Amino acids: CASSSSSQGWNEQYF. This chain links TRBV12-3 or TRBV12-4 with TRBJ2-5, with D possibly being TRBD1 (6 bases). V was cut by 4 bases and J by 11 bases, with 23 bases left in between. The CDR3 has 15 residues.

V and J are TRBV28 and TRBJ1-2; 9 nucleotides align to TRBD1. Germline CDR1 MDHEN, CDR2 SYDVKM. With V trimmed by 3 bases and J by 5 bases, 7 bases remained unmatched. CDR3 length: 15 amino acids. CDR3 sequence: CASSFGTGSGYGYTF. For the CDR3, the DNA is TGTGCCAGCAGTTTCGGGACAGGGAGTGGGTATGGCTACACCTTC.

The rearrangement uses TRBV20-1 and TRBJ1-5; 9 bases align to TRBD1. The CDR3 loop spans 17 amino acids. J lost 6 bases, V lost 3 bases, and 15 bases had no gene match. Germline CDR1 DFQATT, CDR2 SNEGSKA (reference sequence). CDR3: CSARGTGGSGYSQPQHF. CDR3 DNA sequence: TGCAGTGCTAGGGGTACAGGGGGCTCCGGATATAGTCAGCCCCAGCATTTT.

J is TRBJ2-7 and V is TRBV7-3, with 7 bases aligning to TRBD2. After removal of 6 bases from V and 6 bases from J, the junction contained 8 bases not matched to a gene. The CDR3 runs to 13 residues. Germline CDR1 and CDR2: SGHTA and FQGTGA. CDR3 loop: CASRFAGEFEQYF. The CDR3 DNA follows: TGTGCCAGCAGGTTTGCGGGAGAGTTCGAGCAGTACTTC. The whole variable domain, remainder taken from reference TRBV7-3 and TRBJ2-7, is GAGVSQTPSNKVTEKGKYVELRCDPISGHTALYWYRQSLGQGPEFLIYFQGTGAADDSGLPNDRFFAVRPEGSVSTLKIQRTERGDSAVYLCASRFAGEFEQYFGPGTRLTVT.

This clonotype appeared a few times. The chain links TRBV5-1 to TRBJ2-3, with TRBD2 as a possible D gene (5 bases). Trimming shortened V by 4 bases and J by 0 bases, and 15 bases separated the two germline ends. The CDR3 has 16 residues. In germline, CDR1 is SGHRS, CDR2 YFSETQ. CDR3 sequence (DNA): TGCGCCAGCAGCCTTACGGGGTTCTCTAGCACAGATACGCAGTATTTT. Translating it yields CASSLTGFSSTDTQYF.

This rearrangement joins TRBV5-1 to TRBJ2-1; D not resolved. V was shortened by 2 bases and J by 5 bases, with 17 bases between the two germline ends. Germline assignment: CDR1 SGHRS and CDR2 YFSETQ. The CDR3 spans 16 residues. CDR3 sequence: CASSFITGPTNNEQFF. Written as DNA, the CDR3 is TGCGCCAGCAGCTTTATCACCGGGCCCACAAACAATGAGCAGTTCTTC.

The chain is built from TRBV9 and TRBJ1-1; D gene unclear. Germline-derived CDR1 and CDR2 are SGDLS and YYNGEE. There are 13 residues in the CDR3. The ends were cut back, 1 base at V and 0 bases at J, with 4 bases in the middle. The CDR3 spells CASSVTMNTEAFF. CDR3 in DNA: TGTGCCAGCAGCGTAACCATGAACACTGAAGCTTTCTTT.

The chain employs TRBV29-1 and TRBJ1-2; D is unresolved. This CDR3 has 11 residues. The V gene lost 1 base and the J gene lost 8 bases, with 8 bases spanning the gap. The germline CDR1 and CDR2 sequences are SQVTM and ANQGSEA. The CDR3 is CSVEVGEGYTF. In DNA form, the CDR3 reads TGCAGCGTTGAAGTTGGGGAAGGCTACACCTTC.

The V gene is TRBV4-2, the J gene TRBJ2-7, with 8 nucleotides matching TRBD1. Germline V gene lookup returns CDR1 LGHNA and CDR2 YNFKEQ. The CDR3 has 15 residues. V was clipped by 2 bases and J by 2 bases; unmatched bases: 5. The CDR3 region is CASSQSQGATYEQYF. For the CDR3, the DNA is TGTGCCAGCAGCCAATCGCAGGGGGCCACCTACGAGCAGTACTTC.

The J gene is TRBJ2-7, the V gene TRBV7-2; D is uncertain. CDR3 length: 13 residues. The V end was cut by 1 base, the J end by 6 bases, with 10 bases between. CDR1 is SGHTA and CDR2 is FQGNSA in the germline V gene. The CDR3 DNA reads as TGTGCCAGCAGCTTAGTTGTCAAACGCGAGCAGTACTTC. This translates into CASSLVVKREQYF.

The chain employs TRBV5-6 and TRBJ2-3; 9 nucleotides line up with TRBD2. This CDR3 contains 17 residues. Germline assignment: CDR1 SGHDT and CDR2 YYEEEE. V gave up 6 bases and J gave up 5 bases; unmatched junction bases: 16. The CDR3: CASTKGRVAGEVDTQYF. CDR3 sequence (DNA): TGTGCCAGCACTAAGGGCCGGGTAGCGGGAGAGGTAGATACGCAGTATTTT.